What follows describes a single T cell receptor beta chain. TCRdb keeps only in-frame clones here, not all; method: immunoSEQ multiplex PCR. The sample records 190,000 or so clones, approximately 86% being singletons. This entry belongs to a study of blood T cell repertoires in COVID-19. The sequencing input was PBMCs or T cells enriched from blood (not recorded which). This clonotype originated in a man between 18 and 35 years old with acute COVID-19.

CDR3 sequence: CASSPGGQNNYGYTF. The DNA for the CDR3 is TGTGCCAGCAGCCCCGGCGGACAAAACAACTATGGCTACACCTTC. The V and J genes are TRBV7-3 and TRBJ1-2; D is possibly TRBD1 (5 bases). The germline gives CDR1 SGHTA, CDR2 FQGTGA. This CDR3 contains 15 residues. With 5 bases removed from V and 2 bases from J, the gap between germline ends came to 15 bases.